Listed below are T cell receptor beta chains from one sample, sequenced in a study of blood T cells in healthy people across ages. From the 5' RACE reads, TCRdb called clonotypes with MiXCR, one entry per CDR3 protein. The sample lists roughly 1,100,000 distinct CDR3 sequences, about 23% occurring once. The same data also contributed to another study, on T cells of mothers and their children.

Sequenced sample: blood. These receptors were taken from a girl aged 2-10 years in good health. Both conserved end residues are part of each CDR3. A D gene is named only where the DNA matches it firmly.

CDR3aa | j_gene | v_gene | d_gene
CASSFELALGELFF | TRBJ2-2 | TRBV27 | -
CASSSDAGTSGSYEQYF | TRBJ2-7 | TRBV7-3 | TRBD2
CSVGPGGTEAFF | TRBJ1-1 | TRBV29-1 | -
CASNEGATEAFF | TRBJ1-1 | TRBV19 | TRBD1
CATSVKWDSSRGPF | TRBJ1-2 | TRBV24-1 | TRBD1
CASSLDWVNTEAFF | TRBJ1-1 | TRBV11-2 | -
CASSLAGTPSTDTQYF | TRBJ2-3 | TRBV5-5 | -
CASSLRQGSSTDTQYF | TRBJ2-3 | TRBV28 | TRBD1
CATSDTRDSEINEQFF | TRBJ2-1 | TRBV24-1 | -
CASSSRQGLEQFF | TRBJ2-1 | TRBV5-1 | TRBD1
CASRILGVDLGTDTQYF | TRBJ2-3 | TRBV12-3/TRBV12-4 | -
CASSSFTGGRGYTF | TRBJ1-2 | TRBV19 | TRBD1
CASSQRPANEQFF | TRBJ2-1 | TRBV14 | -
CASSLGLGQSSGNTIYF | TRBJ1-3 | TRBV7-2 | TRBD1
CASSTRGDGYEQYF | TRBJ2-7 | TRBV12-3/TRBV12-4 | TRBD2
CASSPGQGYIRGTEAFF | TRBJ1-1 | TRBV14 | -
CASTTGPPTGYEQFF | TRBJ2-1 | TRBV5-1 | -
CSGGAGAPGELFF | TRBJ2-2 | TRBV20-1 | TRBD2
CASSHPSTEQYF | TRBJ2-4 | TRBV6-5 | -
CASSWGSYNEQFF | TRBJ2-1 | TRBV7-2 | -
CASSPWGRGDTQYF | TRBJ2-3 | TRBV12-3/TRBV12-4 | TRBD2
CASSLGTGENQPQHF | TRBJ1-5 | TRBV7-2 | TRBD1
CASSPQGARGEQYF | TRBJ2-7 | TRBV7-8 | TRBD1
CASSLGSGIKETQYF | TRBJ2-5 | TRBV5-1 | TRBD2
CASSRTGLRNSPLHF | TRBJ1-6 | TRBV12-3/TRBV12-4 | -
CASSSSREPYNEQFF | TRBJ2-1 | TRBV6-2/TRBV6-3 | -
CSASGRRNEQFF | TRBJ2-1 | TRBV20-1 | TRBD2
CASSPRGDKGGEWITDTQYF | TRBJ2-3 | TRBV12-3/TRBV12-4 | -